The 18 T cell receptor beta chains listed next were all sequenced from one sample in a study of T cell responses to AZD1222 COVID-19 vaccine. Clones were sequenced by immunoSEQ multiplex PCR, and TCRdb holds only the in-frame ones, with some missing. The sample includes 120,000 or so clones, roughly 92% of them seen just once. The starting material was peripheral blood, obtained 28 days after the second AZD1222 dose. The origin of the receptors is an adult who received the AZD1222 COVID-19 vaccine.

The chain has TRBV19 and TRBJ1-5, with 9 bases fitting TRBD1. The junction had 1 base not matched to a gene; V was cut back by 6 bases and J by 4 bases. CDR1 and CDR2 from the germline V gene are LNHDA and SQIVND (reference sequence). The CDR3 sequence is 13 residues long. The CDR3 nucleotides read TGTGCCAGTAGCGGGACAGGGAATCAGCCCCAGCATTTT. As protein: CASSGTGNQPQHF.

The J gene is TRBJ2-7, the V gene TRBV7-2; D is unresolved. Germline V gene sequence: CDR1 SGHTA, CDR2 FQGNSA. There are 12 residues in the CDR3. Trimming left V 5 bases short and J 3 bases short, with 8 bases between. In DNA, the CDR3 is TGTGCCAGCAGCCAGACGATCTACGAGCAGTACTTC. Translation: CASSQTIYEQYF. The complete variable domain, with remaining parts taken from reference TRBV7-2 and TRBJ2-7, reads GAGVSQSPSNKVTEKGKDVELRCDPISGHTALYWYRQSLGQGLEFLIYFQGNSAPDKSGLPSDRFSAERTGGSVSTLTIQRTQQEDSAVYLCASSQTIYEQYFGPGTRLTVT.

This clone was detected once. V usage is TRBV21-1 and J usage is TRBJ1-2. TRBV21-1 is labeled a pseudogene. This CDR3 region has 13 residues. The CDR3 protein is CASSTGTGYGYTF. The CDR3 DNA reads TGTGCCAGCAGCACCGGGACGGGTTATGGCTACACCTTC.

This chain joins TRBV10-3 and TRBJ2-7; possible D gene TRBD2, 6 bases. The germline V gene has CDR1 ENHRY and CDR2 SYGVKD. CDR3 length equals 15 residues. The V end lost 5 bases, the J end lost 0 bases, and 14 bases lay between the germline ends. The CDR3 here is CAISHGGVNSYEQYF. As DNA, the CDR3 is TGTGCCATCAGTCATGGAGGGGTCAACTCCTACGAGCAGTACTTC.

This rearrangement joins TRBV5-1 to TRBJ1-2; 12 positions match TRBD1. There are 14 residues in the CDR3. CDR1 is SGHRS and CDR2 is YFSETQ in the germline V gene. With 4 bases clipped from V and 6 bases from J, the junction kept 4 bases outside the gene matches. CDR3 residues: CASSAGTGGDGYTF. CDR3 DNA: TGCGCCAGCAGCGCCGGGACAGGGGGCGATGGCTACACCTTC.

The chain joins TRBV9 to TRBJ1-2, with a tentative D call TRBD1 (5 bases). CDR1 and CDR2 (germline): SGDLS, YYNGEE. This CDR3 region has 13 residues. The ends were cut back, 0 bases at V and 8 bases at J, with 11 bases in the middle. The CDR3: CASSVVVGRGYTF. For the CDR3, the DNA is TGTGCCAGCAGCGTAGTGGTGGGGCGCGGCTACACCTTC. Using reference TRBV9 and TRBJ1-2 for the parts outside the CDR3, the full variable domain is DSGVTQTPKHLITATGQRVTLRCSPRSGDLSVYWYQQSLDQGLQFLIQYYNGEERAKGNILERFSAQQFPDLHSELNLSSLELGDSALYFCASSVVVGRGYTFGSGTRLTVV.

CDR3 sequence (DNA): TGTGCCAGCGCCATCCCGGGCACAATGAACACTGAAGCTTTCTTT. It specifies CASAIPGTMNTEAFF. This chain joins TRBV6-5 and TRBJ1-1; D call uncertain. V shed 8 bases and J shed 0 bases, with 16 bases lying between them. The CDR3 loop spans 15 amino acids. In germline, CDR1 is MNHEY, CDR2 SVGAGI.

The V call is TRBV28, the J call TRBJ2-7, with D possibly matching TRBD1 (6 bases). Germline-derived CDR1 and CDR2 are MDHEN and SYDVKM. Trimming took off 3 bases at V and 3 bases at J, with 15 bases between the two ends. The CDR3 contains 15 residues. The CDR3 DNA sequence: TGTGCCAGCAGTTTTCGGACAGTCGACCGCTACGAGCAGTACTTC. It yields the protein CASSFRTVDRYEQYF.

This clone was observed once. An end of the junction does not agree with germline; a read error may underlie this. J is TRBJ1-2 and V is TRBV7-6; D is unresolved. Germline CDR1 is SGHVS and CDR2 is FNYEAQ. The CDR3 consists of 12 residues. DNA for the CDR3: TGTGCCAGCAGCCTAGCGGGGTTTGGCTACACCTTC. Its protein product is CASSLAGFGYTF.

The CDR3, as DNA: TGTGCCAGTAGTATTTGGGGATCAACTAATGAAAAACTGTTTTTT. This sequence encodes CASSIWGSTNEKLFF. This sequence joins TRBV19 and TRBJ1-4, with no clear D. Trimming took 3 bases from V and 0 from J, leaving 8 bases between them. The length of the CDR3 is 15 residues. Germline CDR1 LNHDA, CDR2 SQIVND (reference sequence).

The genes are TRBV19 and TRBJ1-1, with 7 bases fitting TRBD1. Germline V CDR1 and CDR2: LNHDA, SQIVND (reference sequence). The V segment lost 9 bases and the J segment 2 bases; nucleotides outside the gene matches: 9. The CDR3 has 14 residues. The DNA of the CDR3 is TGTGCCAGCCGGAACAGGGGTGATAACACTGAAGCTTTCTTT. Its protein product is CASRNRGDNTEAFF.

The chain has TRBV3-1 (or the pseudogene TRBV3-2) and TRBJ2-7, with 11 bases identical to TRBD2. Trimming removed 1 base from V and 6 bases from J; junction bases left unmatched: 2. The CDR3 is 14 amino acids. Per germline, CDR1 LGHDT and CDR2 YNNKEL (reference sequence). The CDR3 DNA follows: TGTGCCAGCAGCCAAGGTAGCGGGGGGGCCGAGCAGTACTTC. Translation gives CASSQGSGGAEQYF.

The rearrangement links TRBV18 to TRBJ2-3; D remains ambiguous. The V end lost 4 bases, the J end lost 10 bases, and 12 bases lay between the germline ends. This CDR3 region has 12 residues. Germline V gives CDR1 KGHSH, CDR2 LQKENI. The CDR3 DNA follows: TGTGCCAGCTCACGACAAGCAGAGGCGCAGTATTTT. Translation gives CASSRQAEAQYF. The whole variable domain, filled in from reference TRBV18 and TRBJ2-3, reads NAGVMQNPRHLVRRRGQEARLRCSPMKGHSHVYWYRQLPEEGLKFMVYLQKENIIDESGMPKERFSAEFPKEGPSILRIQQVVRGDSAAYFCASSRQAEAQYFGPGTRLTVL.

The chain recombines TRBV5-1 with TRBJ1-6; D gene unclear. The CDR3 loop spans 14 amino acids. Trimming removed 2 bases from V and 5 bases from J, with 8 bases in between. Germline CDR1 is SGHRS and CDR2 is YFSETQ. The CDR3 DNA follows: TGCGCCAGCAGCTTTTCCGGAGATAATTCACCCCTCCACTTT. It yields the protein CASSFSGDNSPLHF.

This chain joins TRBV3-1 (or the pseudogene TRBV3-2) and TRBJ1-4; TRBD1 matches at 10 bases. Germline V gives CDR1 LGHDT, CDR2 YNNKEL (reference sequence). V was pared by 6 bases and J by 7 bases, with 5 bases of the junction left unmatched. The CDR3 length is 14 residues. CDR3 residues: CASRRQGAPEKLFF. CDR3 coding DNA: TGTGCCAGCAGGAGACAGGGGGCGCCTGAAAAACTGTTTTTT.

The chain combines TRBV3-1 (or the pseudogene TRBV3-2) with TRBJ1-3; D gene ambiguous. Germline V lookup: CDR1 LGHDT, CDR2 YNNKEL (reference sequence). V was shortened by 1 base and J by 3 bases, with 7 bases between the two germline ends. This CDR3 region has 14 residues. The CDR3 DNA reads TGTGCCAGCAGCCAAGGAGCGGATGGAAACACCATATATTTT. It translates to CASSQGADGNTIYF.

The chain has TRBV5-1 and TRBJ1-5; D is possibly TRBD1 (6 bases). The CDR3 runs 15 residues. V shed 0 bases and J shed 2 bases, with 9 bases lying between them. CDR1 and CDR2 from the germline V gene are SGHRS and YFSETQ. The CDR3 DNA is TGCGCCAGCAGCTTGGGGGACACCCGCAATCAGCCCCAGCATTTT. It yields the protein CASSLGDTRNQPQHF.

V is TRBV7-2 and J is TRBJ1-6; D possibly corresponds to TRBD1 (6 bases). This CDR3 spans 14 amino acids. In germline, CDR1 is SGHTA, CDR2 FQGNSA. The V end lost 5 bases, the J end lost 10 bases, and 15 bases lay between the germline ends. The chain's CDR3 is CASSLPGGQSPLHF. The CDR3, as DNA: TGTGCCAGCAGCCTCCCTGGGGGCCAATCACCCCTCCACTTT.